Listed below are T cell receptor beta chains from one sample, sequenced in a study of shared clonotypes between healthy human individuals. Sequencing used immunoSEQ multiplex PCR; TCRdb keeps in-frame clones, though not all of them. The sample shows under 2,500,000 clones, almost 96% of them seen only once. The specimen was naive CD4+ T cells sorted from blood. The source is a man younger than 35 in good health. Each CDR3 is given with its conserved first and last residue. A D gene is named only where the DNA matches it firmly. Clone size is stated in some rows and not others, as once, few, many or a class when expanded.

cdr3_nt cdr3_aa j_call clone_size d_call cdr3_length v_call
TGTGCCAGCGGACCAGGAGATAGCTCCTACGAGCAGTACTTC CASGPGDSSYEQYF TRBJ2-7 - - 14 TRBV11-2
TGTGCCAGCAGTTACAGGGTCTTAGGGAATGAGCAGTTCTTC CASSYRVLGNEQFF TRBJ2-1 - - 14 TRBV6-6
TGTGCCAGCTCACCGATGTCTGGCACAGATACGCAGTATTTT CASSPMSGTDTQYF TRBJ2-3 - - 14 TRBV18
TGCGCCAGCAGCTTGGGACAGGGGCGTTCACCCCTCCACTTT CASSLGQGRSPLHF TRBJ1-6 once TRBD1 14 TRBV5-1
TGTGCCAGCAGTGAAGCCCGGTACCATAGCGTGAACGGAGAGACCCAGTACTTC CASSEARYHSVNGETQYF TRBJ2-5 - - 18 TRBV2
TGTGCCAGCAGCTTGGTGGACTTCCAAGAGACCCAGTACTTC CASSLVDFQETQYF TRBJ2-5 - - 14 TRBV5-4
TGTGCCTGGACAAGGACGAGCTCCTACAATGAGCAGTTCTTC CAWTRTSSYNEQFF TRBJ2-1 - - 14 TRBV30
TGTGCCAGATCAAACGGCGGGGAGCTGTTTTTT CARSNGGELFF TRBJ2-2 - - 11 TRBV10-3
TGTGCCAGCAGCTTTCGGACTAGCGGGGTATCTGAGCAGTTCTTC CASSFRTSGVSEQFF TRBJ2-1 - TRBD2 15 TRBV5-6
TGTGCCAGCAGCGTGGAGGGGTTGGATGAGCAGTTCTTC CASSVEGLDEQFF TRBJ2-1 - - 13 TRBV9
TGCGCCAGCAGCCCCCAATTCACCGGGGAGCTGTTTTTT CASSPQFTGELFF TRBJ2-2 once - 13 TRBV4-1
TGCGCCAGCAGCTTGGCCCTAGTAGTCCGTGAGCAGTTCTTC CASSLALVVREQFF TRBJ2-1 - - 14 TRBV5-1
TGTGCCAGCAGGGGGGGACCTTACGAGCAGTACTTC CASRGGPYEQYF TRBJ2-7 - - 12 TRBV25-1
TGTGCCAGCAGCTTAGGGCAGGGGGCAAATTCACCCCTCCACTTT CASSLGQGANSPLHF TRBJ1-6 once TRBD1 15 TRBV7-9
TGTGCCAGCAGTCCCAGGGGGACCCAAGAGACCCAGTACTTC CASSPRGTQETQYF TRBJ2-5 once TRBD1 14 TRBV6-5
TGTGCCAGCAGTAAGGATGGTTCACCCCTCCACTTT CASSKDGSPLHF TRBJ1-6 - - 12 TRBV28
TGTGCCAGCAGCCCCGGGACTATCAACAATGAGCAGTTCTTC CASSPGTINNEQFF TRBJ2-1 - TRBD2 14 TRBV2
TGTGCCAGCAGCTTAGTTACAACGGGGGGCTGGGCCGGGGAGCTGTTTTTT CASSLVTTGGWAGELFF TRBJ2-2 - - 17 TRBV7-8
TGCGCCAGCAGCTTGTCGGGAGGGCCGGGAGATACGCAGTATTTT CASSLSGGPGDTQYF TRBJ2-3 - TRBD2 15 TRBV5-1
TGTGCCTGGAGTGTAGCGGGAGGTGTAGATACGCAGTATTTT CAWSVAGGVDTQYF TRBJ2-3 - TRBD2 14 TRBV30
TGTGCCAGCAGCCGTGCTTGGAGCGGCTCTAGCACAGATACGCAGTATTTT CASSRAWSGSSTDTQYF TRBJ2-3 - - 17 TRBV7-9
TGTGCCAGCAGCAGGGGGTTAACCTACGAGCAGTACTTC CASSRGLTYEQYF TRBJ2-7 few - 13 TRBV21-1
TGCGCCAGCAGCCAACTACAGGGTTCGTCTGGAAACACCATATATTTT CASSQLQGSSGNTIYF TRBJ1-3 - - 16 TRBV4-1
TGTGCCAGCAGTTTCGGAGGACAGCCGGCCTACGAGCAGTACTTC CASSFGGQPAYEQYF TRBJ2-7 - - 15 TRBV6-6
TGTGCCAGCAGCTTGGTGGCCCGGGAGTACAATGAGCAGTTCTTC CASSLVAREYNEQFF TRBJ2-1 - - 15 TRBV5-4
TGTGCCAGCAGTGAGCGGGGGCCTCAAAGCGATGAGCAGTTCTTC CASSERGPQSDEQFF TRBJ2-1 - - 15 TRBV2
TGTGCCAGCAGTTTTACGGGGGATAATTCACCCCTCCACTTT CASSFTGDNSPLHF TRBJ1-6 - - 14 TRBV27
TGTGCCAGCAGCTTAGCGGCGGGACCCATAAGCACAGATACGCAGTATTTT CASSLAAGPISTDTQYF TRBJ2-3 - - 17 TRBV7-6
TGTGCCAGCAGCTTCACCGGGACCAACACTGAAGCTTTCTTT CASSFTGTNTEAFF TRBJ1-1 - - 14 TRBV5-4
TGTGCCAGCAGCGCAGACACAAATCTCTACGAGCAGTACTTC CASSADTNLYEQYF TRBJ2-7 - - 14 TRBV9
TGCGCCAGCAGTGCGGGACAGGGGGCTCACGAGCAGTACTTC CASSAGQGAHEQYF TRBJ2-7 - TRBD1 14 TRBV10-1
TGTGCCAGCATACCACCGGGACCCACCACTGGAAACACCATATATTTT CASIPPGPTTGNTIYF TRBJ1-3 - - 16 TRBV2
TGTGCCAGCAGTTACCCGACAGGCGGCAACACTGAAGCTTTCTTT CASSYPTGGNTEAFF TRBJ1-1 - - 15 TRBV6-6
TGTGCCAGCAGTTTTGCGACCTCTCCGACGCGTTTC CASSFATSPTRF TRBJ2-7 - - 12 TRBV27
TGTGCCAGCAGTTATCGCCTCGGACAGAGGAATTCACCCCTCCACTTT CASSYRLGQRNSPLHF TRBJ1-6 - - 16 TRBV6-6
TGTGCCAGCAGCTTGGCTATGTACCAAGAGACCCAGTACTTC CASSLAMYQETQYF TRBJ2-5 - - 14 TRBV5-4
TGTGCCTGGAGTGGGGGACTAGCGGGGGCATACAATGAGCAGTTCTTC CAWSGGLAGAYNEQFF TRBJ2-1 - TRBD2 16 TRBV30
TGTGCCAGCAGCCTAGCCCCCATGATCTACGAGCAGTACTTC CASSLAPMIYEQYF TRBJ2-7 - - 14 TRBV6-1
TGTGCCAGCAGGCGAGGACAGGGGCTACGCGACCAGTACTTC CASRRGQGLRDQYF TRBJ2-7 - TRBD1 14 TRBV6-1
TGTGCCAGCTCACCCTACGTAGCCGACAGGGGTGGTTCACCCCTCCACTTT CASSPYVADRGGSPLHF TRBJ1-6 - TRBD1 17 TRBV18
TGTGCCAGCAGCTTGGTAGCGGGGGGACCTAACACCGGGGAGCTGTTTTTT CASSLVAGGPNTGELFF TRBJ2-2 - TRBD2 17 TRBV11-3
TGCAGCGTTGAAGGAGGGGGGTACCAAGAGACCCAGTACTTC CSVEGGGYQETQYF TRBJ2-5 - - 14 TRBV29-1
TGTGCCACAAGACAGGGGAGCTCCTATAATTCACCCCTCCACTTT CATRQGSSYNSPLHF TRBJ1-6 - TRBD1 15 TRBV15
TGCGCCAGCAGCTTGGGGGGTATTGTAAGCTCCTACGAGCAGTACTTC CASSLGGIVSSYEQYF TRBJ2-7 once - 16 TRBV5-1
TGCGCCAGCAGGGGGAGTTCCTACAATGAGCAGTTCTTC CASRGSSYNEQFF TRBJ2-1 - - 13 TRBV10-2